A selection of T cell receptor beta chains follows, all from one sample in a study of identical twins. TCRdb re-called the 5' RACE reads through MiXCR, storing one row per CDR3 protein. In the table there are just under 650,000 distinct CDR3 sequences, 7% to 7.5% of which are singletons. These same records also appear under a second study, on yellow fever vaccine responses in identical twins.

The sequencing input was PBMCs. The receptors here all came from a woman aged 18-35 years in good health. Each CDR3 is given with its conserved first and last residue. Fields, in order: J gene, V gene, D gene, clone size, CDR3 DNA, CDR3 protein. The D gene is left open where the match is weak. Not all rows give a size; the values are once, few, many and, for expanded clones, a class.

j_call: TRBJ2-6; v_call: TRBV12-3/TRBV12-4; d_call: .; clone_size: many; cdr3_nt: TGTGCCAGCAGATCCAACTCTGGGGCCAACGTCCTGACTTTC; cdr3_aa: CASRSNSGANVLTF
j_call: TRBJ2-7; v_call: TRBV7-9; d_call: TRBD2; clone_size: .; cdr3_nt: TGTGCCAGCAGCGCCTACCCCCGACTAGCGGGATCTTACGAGCAGTACTTC; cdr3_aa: CASSAYPRLAGSYEQYF
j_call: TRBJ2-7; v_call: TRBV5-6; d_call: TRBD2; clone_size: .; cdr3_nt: TGTGCCAGCAGCTTCTTGGCTTGGGACTACTCCTACGAGCAGTACTTC; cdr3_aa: CASSFLAWDYSYEQYF
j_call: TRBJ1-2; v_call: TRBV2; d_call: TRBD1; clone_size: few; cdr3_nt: TGTGCCAGCAGTATGACAGGGCAGACTAACTATGGCTACACCTTC; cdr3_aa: CASSMTGQTNYGYTF
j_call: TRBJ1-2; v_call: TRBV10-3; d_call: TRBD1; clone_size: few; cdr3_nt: TGTGCCATCAGTGACCGGGGGACAGGGGAAGCGGCTAGCTACACCTTC; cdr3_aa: CAISDRGTGEAASYTF
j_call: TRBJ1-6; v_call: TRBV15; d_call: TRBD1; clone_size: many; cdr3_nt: TGTGCCACCAGCAGAGATTCAGGGGGCGGTTCACCCCTCCACTTT; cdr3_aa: CATSRDSGGGSPLHF
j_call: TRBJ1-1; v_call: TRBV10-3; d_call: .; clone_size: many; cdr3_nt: TGTGCCATCAGTGGACAAACGAACACTGAAGCTTTCTTT; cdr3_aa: CAISGQTNTEAFF
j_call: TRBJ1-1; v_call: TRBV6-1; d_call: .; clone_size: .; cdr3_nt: TGTGCCAGCAGAGCAGGGTATGTTGGTACTGAAGCTTTCTTT; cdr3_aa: CASRAGYVGTEAFF
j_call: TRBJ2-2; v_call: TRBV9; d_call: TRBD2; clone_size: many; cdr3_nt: TGTGCCAGCAGCGTAGACCTAGCGGGCGACACCGGGGAGCTGTTTTTT; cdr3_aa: CASSVDLAGDTGELFF
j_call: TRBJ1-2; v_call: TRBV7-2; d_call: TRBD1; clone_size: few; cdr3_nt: TGTGCCAGCAGCGCTCAGGGGGCTGACTATGGCTACACCTTC; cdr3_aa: CASSAQGADYGYTF
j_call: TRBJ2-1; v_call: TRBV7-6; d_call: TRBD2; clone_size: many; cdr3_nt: TGTGCCAGCAGCTTGATAGCGGGAGTCTGGAATGAGCAGTTCTTC; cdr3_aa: CASSLIAGVWNEQFF
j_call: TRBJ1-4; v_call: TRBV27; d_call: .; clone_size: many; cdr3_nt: TGTGCCAGCAGAGGAAGTACCGCAACTAATGAAAAACTGTTTTTT; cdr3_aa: CASRGSTATNEKLFF
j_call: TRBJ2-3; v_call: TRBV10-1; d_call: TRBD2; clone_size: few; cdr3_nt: TGCGCCAGCAGTGAGCACCTAGCGGGAGTGGGGACAGATACGCAGTATTTT; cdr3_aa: CASSEHLAGVGTDTQYF
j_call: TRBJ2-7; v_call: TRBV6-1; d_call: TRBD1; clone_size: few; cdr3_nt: TGTGCCAGCAGCGACCCACAGGGGGCCATCTACGAGCAGTACTTC; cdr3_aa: CASSDPQGAIYEQYF
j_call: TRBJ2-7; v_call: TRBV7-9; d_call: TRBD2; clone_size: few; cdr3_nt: TGTGCCAGCAGCTCGACGGACGGTGGCGGGAGGGGCGAGCAGTACTTC; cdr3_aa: CASSSTDGGGRGEQYF
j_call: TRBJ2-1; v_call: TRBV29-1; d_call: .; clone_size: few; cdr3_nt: TGCAGCGACAGCGGAACATTCTACAATGAGCAGTTCTTC; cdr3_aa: CSDSGTFYNEQFF
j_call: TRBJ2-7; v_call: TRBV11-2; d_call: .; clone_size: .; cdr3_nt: TGTGCCAGCAGCACCCCCGTGACGGTCCCCTACGAGCAGTACTTC; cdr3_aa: CASSTPVTVPYEQYF
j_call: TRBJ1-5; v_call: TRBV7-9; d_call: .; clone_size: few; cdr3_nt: TGTGCCAGCAGCCCCGTGGGGGGTCAGCCCCAGCATTTT; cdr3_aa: CASSPVGGQPQHF
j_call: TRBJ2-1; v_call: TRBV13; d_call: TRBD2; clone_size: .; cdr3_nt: TGTACCCGCACCTCCCTCGGGCGGGGGGGCCGCTCCTACAATGAGCAGTTCTTC; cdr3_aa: CTRTSLGRGGRSYNEQFF
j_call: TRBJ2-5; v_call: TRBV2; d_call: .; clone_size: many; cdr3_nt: TGTGCCAGCAGTGAACCCCTGGAGACCCAGTACTTC; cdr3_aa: CASSEPLETQYF
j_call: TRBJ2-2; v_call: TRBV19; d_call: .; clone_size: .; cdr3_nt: TGTGCCAGTAGTATTAGACTAGCGAACACCGGGGAGCTGTTTTTT; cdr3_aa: CASSIRLANTGELFF
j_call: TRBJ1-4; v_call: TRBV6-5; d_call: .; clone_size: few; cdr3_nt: TGTGCCAGCAGTTACAGGGGCTCTTCTTCACTCGAAAAACTGTTTTTT; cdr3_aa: CASSYRGSSSLEKLFF
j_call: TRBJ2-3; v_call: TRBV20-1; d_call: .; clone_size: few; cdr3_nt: TGCAGTGCTAGAGATTTGGAGGATCCTTTAGGGGATACGCAGTATTTT; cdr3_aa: CSARDLEDPLGDTQYF
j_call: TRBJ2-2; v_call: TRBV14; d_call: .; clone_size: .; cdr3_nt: TGTGCCAGCAGCGACCCCCAGTGGGTCCGGGACACCGGGGAGCTGTTTTTT; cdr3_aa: CASSDPQWVRDTGELFF
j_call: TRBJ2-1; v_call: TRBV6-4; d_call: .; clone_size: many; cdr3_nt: TGTGCCAGCAGTGAAGGGGGGCAGACCTACAATGAGCAGTTCTTC; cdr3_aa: CASSEGGQTYNEQFF
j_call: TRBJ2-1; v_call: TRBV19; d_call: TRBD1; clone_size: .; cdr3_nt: TGTGCCTCGGACAGGGGGCTAGTCGACAATGAGCAGTTCTTC; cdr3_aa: CASDRGLVDNEQFF
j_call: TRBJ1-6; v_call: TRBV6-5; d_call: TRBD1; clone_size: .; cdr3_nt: TGTGCCAGCAGTTACTACCCTCCGGGACAGGGATATGGTTCACCCCTCCACTTT; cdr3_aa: CASSYYPPGQGYGSPLHF
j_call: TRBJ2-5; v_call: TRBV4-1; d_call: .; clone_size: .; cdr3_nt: TGCGCCAGCAGCCAAGGGTACGGGGATCCGGAGACCCAGTACTTC; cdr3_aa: CASSQGYGDPETQYF
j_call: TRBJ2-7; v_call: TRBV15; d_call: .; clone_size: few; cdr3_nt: TGTGCCACCAGCAGCCTCACTAGTCATCGCTACGAGCAGTACTTC; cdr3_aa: CATSSLTSHRYEQYF
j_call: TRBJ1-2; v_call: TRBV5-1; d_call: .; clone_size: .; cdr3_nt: TGCGCCAGCTCCACGGGAACAGGAGGGCTCTATGGCTACACCTTC; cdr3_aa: CASSTGTGGLYGYTF
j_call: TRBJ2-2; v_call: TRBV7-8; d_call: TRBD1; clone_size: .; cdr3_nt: TGTGCCAGCAGCCGGGGACAGGGGGAAGTCACCGGGGAGCTGTTTTTT; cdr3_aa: CASSRGQGEVTGELFF
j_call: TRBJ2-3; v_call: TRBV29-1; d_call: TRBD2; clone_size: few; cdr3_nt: TGCAGCGTTACGGGACTAGCGGTGAGCACAGATACGCAGTATTTT; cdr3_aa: CSVTGLAVSTDTQYF
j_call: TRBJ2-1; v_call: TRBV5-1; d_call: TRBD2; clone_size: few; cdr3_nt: TGCGCCAGCAGCCCTGACGGGGGGAAGAACAATGAGCAGTTCTTC; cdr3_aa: CASSPDGGKNNEQFF
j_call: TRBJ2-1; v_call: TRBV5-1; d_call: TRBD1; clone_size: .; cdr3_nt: TGCGCCAGCCTATCCGGGCTGGGGACAGCGGCTGGTGAGCAGTTCTTC; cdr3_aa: CASLSGLGTAAGEQFF
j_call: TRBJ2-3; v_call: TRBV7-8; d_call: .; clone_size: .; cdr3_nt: TGTGCCAGCAGCTTAAGGCAGAAAACAGATACGCAGTATTTT; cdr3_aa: CASSLRQKTDTQYF
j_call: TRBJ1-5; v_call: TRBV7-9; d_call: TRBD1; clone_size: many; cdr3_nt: TGTGCCAGCAGCGAAGGGACAGGGGATAGCAATCAGCCCCAGCATTTT; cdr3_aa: CASSEGTGDSNQPQHF
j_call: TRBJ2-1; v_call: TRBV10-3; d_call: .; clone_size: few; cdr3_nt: TGTGCCATCAGTGAGGCTTTGCAGGGACCTTACAATGAGCAGTTCTTC; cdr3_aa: CAISEALQGPYNEQFF
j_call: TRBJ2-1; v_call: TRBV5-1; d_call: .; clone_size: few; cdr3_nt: TGCGCCAGTCACGAACAGGAGCAAATACTCCGCTCCTACAATGAGCAGTTCTTC; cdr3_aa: CASHEQEQILRSYNEQFF
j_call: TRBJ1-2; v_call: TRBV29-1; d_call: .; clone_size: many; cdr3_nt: TGCAGCGTTAGCAGGGCCAACTATGGCTACACCTTC; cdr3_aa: CSVSRANYGYTF
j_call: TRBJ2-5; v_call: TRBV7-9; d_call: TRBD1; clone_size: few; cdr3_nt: TGTGCCAGCAGCACGGACAGGGGGCGGGAGACCCAGTACTTC; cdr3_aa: CASSTDRGRETQYF
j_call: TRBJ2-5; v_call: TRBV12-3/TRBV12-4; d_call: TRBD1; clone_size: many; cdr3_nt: TGTGCCAGCAGTATATTGCGGACAGGCCAAGAGACCCAGTACTTC; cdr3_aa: CASSILRTGQETQYF
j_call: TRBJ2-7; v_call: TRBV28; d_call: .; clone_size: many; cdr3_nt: TGTGCCAGCAGTTCCCAGGGGATCGAGCAGTACTTC; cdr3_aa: CASSSQGIEQYF
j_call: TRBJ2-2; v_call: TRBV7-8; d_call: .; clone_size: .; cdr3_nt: TGTGCCAGCAGCCAGTGGGACTTCTCAAACACCGGGGAGCTGTTTTTT; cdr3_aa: CASSQWDFSNTGELFF
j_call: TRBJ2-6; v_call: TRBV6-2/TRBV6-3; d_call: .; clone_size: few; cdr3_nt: TGTGCCAGCAGTCAAGCGGGGACAGGCCGGGCCAACGTCCTGACTTTC; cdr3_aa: CASSQAGTGRANVLTF
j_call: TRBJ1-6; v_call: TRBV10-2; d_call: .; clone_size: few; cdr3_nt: TGCGCCAGCAGTGAATTGAGCCCAAATTCACCCCTCCACTTT; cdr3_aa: CASSELSPNSPLHF
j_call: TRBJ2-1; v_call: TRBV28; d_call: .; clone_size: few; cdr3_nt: TGTGCCAGCAGTGGCCCGGGAGTATACAATGAGCAGTTCTTC; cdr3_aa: CASSGPGVYNEQFF
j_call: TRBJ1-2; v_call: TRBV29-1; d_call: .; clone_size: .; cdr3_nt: TGCAGCGGTATGACAGGCGCCTATGGCTACACCTTC; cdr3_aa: CSGMTGAYGYTF
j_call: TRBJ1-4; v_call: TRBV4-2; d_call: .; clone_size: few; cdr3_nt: TGTGCCAGCAGCCAAGGAGGAAATAATGAAAAACTGTTTTTT; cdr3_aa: CASSQGGNNEKLFF
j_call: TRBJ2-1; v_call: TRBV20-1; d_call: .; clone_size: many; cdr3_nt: TGCAGTGCTAGCGGGGGCTCCTACAATGAGCAGTTCTTC; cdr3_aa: CSASGGSYNEQFF
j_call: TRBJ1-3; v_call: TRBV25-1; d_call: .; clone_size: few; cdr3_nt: TGTGCCAGTCGACAGGATGGAAACACCATATATTTT; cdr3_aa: CASRQDGNTIYF
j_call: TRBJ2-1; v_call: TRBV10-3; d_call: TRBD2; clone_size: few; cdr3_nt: TGTGCCATCAGTGAGTCTGGGACTAGCTCCTACAATGAGCAGTTCTTC; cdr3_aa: CAISESGTSSYNEQFF